Sequencing of this T cell receptor (beta chain) was carried out in a study of T cell responses to AZD1222 COVID-19 vaccine. Points from the study as a whole: CD4 TCRs linked to vaccination spanned spike, dominating at 160-218 and 743-854.

The CDR3 runs 13 residues. V gave up 3 bases and J gave up 5 bases, with 8 bases separating them. Sequencing was performed with immunoSEQ multiplex PCR; in TCRdb, only in-frame clones are kept and a portion is missing. This repertoire shows around 91,000 clones, 70% to 90% found once; its top ten account for roughly 19%. Concerning this clone itself: Its target is not known.

Sequencing was performed on peripheral blood, taken on day 0 of AZD1222 vaccination. The clonotype originates from an adult in good health. This rearrangement joins TRBV12-3 or TRBV12-4 to TRBJ2-1; D remains ambiguous. The CDR3 DNA is TGTGCCAGCAGTTTTAGTACAAACAATGAGCAGTTCTTC. Translated, it gives CASSFSTNNEQFF.